This T cell receptor beta chain was captured in a study of T cells in Graves' hyperthyroidism and ophthalmopathy. In the case of this clonotype: With a much larger clone just one base away, this may be a read error.

Template material for amplifying TCR beta CDR3 regions consisted of RNA transcripts. First-round RT-PCR of the TCR CDR3 relied on the HTBI primer set. TCRdb redid the calling of the multiplex PCR reads with MiXCR, one entry per CDR3 protein. This sample has about 420,000 distinct CDR3 sequences; more than 15% occur once, and the top ten carry 7.5% to 9%. CDR3 length equals 14 residues. Germline lookup yields CDR1 KGHSH and CDR2 LQKENI. This TCR derives from a woman younger than 30 with Graves' hyperthyroidism. The sequencing input was blood. The chain is built from TRBV18 and TRBJ1-2, with 7 bases fitting TRBD1. DNA of the CDR3: TGTGCCAGCCCACCAATCTTACAGGGGAATGGCTACACCTTC. Amino acids: CASPPILQGNGYTF.